These 19 T cell receptor beta chains were all obtained from the same sample, sequenced in a study of OX40 agonist ivuxolimab in advanced cancers. The assay was immunoSEQ multiplex PCR, and TCRdb's table has in-frame clones only and misses some. The repertoire holds some 50,000 clones, with 80% to 90% as singletons. Specimen: CD4+ or CD8+ T cells sorted from blood, collected in a trial of the OX40 agonist ivuxolimab. All receptors derive from an adult with an advanced solid tumor such as melanoma, head and neck, liver or kidney cancer.

The rearrangement uses TRBV5-5 and TRBJ1-2; 12 nucleotides line up with TRBD1. Per germline, CDR1 SGHKS and CDR2 YYEKEE (reference sequence). Trimming cost V 4 bases and J 0 bases; bases outside gene matches: 7. The CDR3 sequence is 17 residues long. The DNA for the CDR3 is TGTGCCAGCAGCACGGGACAGGGGGCGCGTCCTAACTATGGCTACACCTTC. Amino acids: CASSTGQGARPNYGYTF.

The genes are TRBV5-1 and TRBJ1-2; TRBD1 is a possible D gene (5 bases). V was trimmed by 1 base and J by 6 bases, leaving 10 bases between them. Germline CDR1 reads SGHRS; CDR2 reads YFSETQ. The CDR3 extends over 13 amino acids. The DNA for the CDR3 is TGCGCCAGCAGCTTGTCAGGGAGGGATGGCTACACCTTC. Residues: CASSLSGRDGYTF.

This rearrangement joins TRBV10-2 to TRBJ1-1; 7 positions match TRBD1. V shed 7 bases and J 0 bases; nucleotides not matched to a gene: 5. The CDR3 runs to 14 residues. CDR1 is WSHSY, CDR2 SAAADI, per germline. The CDR3 DNA sequence: TGCGCCAGCAAGATGGGACAGATGAACACTGAAGCTTTCTTT. It specifies CASKMGQMNTEAFF.

The V call is TRBV5-8, the J call TRBJ1-4; 7 bases align to TRBD1. The CDR3 is made up of 15 amino acids. Germline loops: CDR1 SGHTS, CDR2 YDEGEE. The V and J ends lost 4 bases and 6 bases, in that order; junction bases with no gene match: 9. The DNA of the CDR3 is TGTGCCAGCAGCCGACAGGGAATGGTGCATGAAAAACTGTTTTTT. It specifies CASSRQGMVHEKLFF. The full variable domain, completed using reference TRBV5-8 and TRBJ1-4, is EAGVTQSPTHLIKTRGQQATLRCSPISGHTSVYWYQQALGLGLQFLLWYDEGEERNRGNFPPRFSGRQFPNYSSELNVNALELEDSALYLCASSRQGMVHEKLFFGSGTQLSVL.

This chain connects TRBV7-2 to TRBJ1-3; D unresolved. CDR1 and CDR2 from the germline V gene are SGHTA and FQGNSA. Trimming cost V 5 bases and J 2 bases, with 10 bases left between them. This CDR3 spans 14 amino acids. CDR3: CASSPSRTGNTIYF. The CDR3 DNA follows: TGTGCCAGCAGCCCCAGCAGGACTGGAAACACCATATATTTT.

V usage is TRBV6-5 and J usage is TRBJ1-4; 10 bases fit TRBD1. Germline loops: CDR1 MNHEY, CDR2 SVGAGI. The CDR3 is 15 amino acids. J gave up 7 bases and V 7 bases, and 9 bases lay outside the gene matches. CDR3 DNA: TGTGCCAGCAAAGCGGGGTGGACAGGGGGTGAAAAACTGTTTTTT. Its translation: CASKAGWTGGEKLFF.

This clone was found once. The CDR3 nucleotides are TGTGCCAGCAGCTTGGGTACAGGGGGCTATGGCTACACCTTC. It encodes CASSLGTGGYGYTF. V usage is TRBV7-2 and J usage is TRBJ1-2, with 8 bases that match TRBD1. There are 14 residues in the CDR3. The germline V gene encodes CDR1 SGHTA and CDR2 FQGNSA. V shed 3 bases, J shed 4 bases, and the junction held 4 bases outside the gene matches.

The V call is TRBV28, the J call TRBJ1-2; D is perhaps TRBD1 (5 bases). Trimming stripped 8 bases from V and 4 bases from J, with 11 bases between. CDR1 is MDHEN, CDR2 SYDVKM, per germline. The CDR3 runs 12 residues. Here the CDR3 reads CASRQGAYGYTF. As DNA, the CDR3 is TGTGCCAGCCGCCAGGGCGCCTATGGCTACACCTTC.

This chain joins TRBV4-1 and TRBJ1-1; D might be TRBD1 (5 bases). The CDR3 covers 15 residues. The germline CDR1 and CDR2 sequences are MGHRA and YSYEKL. Deletions cut 4 bases from V and 1 base from J, with 13 bases between. For the CDR3, the DNA is TGCGCCAGCAGCCCCTCTCCGGACAAGAACACTGAAGCTTTCTTT. Its translation: CASSPSPDKNTEAFF.

V is TRBV7-2 and J is TRBJ2-3; the match to TRBD2 covers 10 bases. V shed 3 bases and J 1 base; nucleotides not matched to a gene: 1. The CDR3 spans 15 residues. The germline CDR1 and CDR2 sequences are SGHTA and FQGNSA. Here the CDR3 DNA reads TGTGCCAGCAGCTTTCTAGCGGGGGGCACAGATACGCAGTATTTT. This sequence encodes CASSFLAGGTDTQYF. Full variable domain (missing parts from reference TRBV7-2 and TRBJ2-3): GAGVSQSPSNKVTEKGKDVELRCDPISGHTALYWYRQSLGQGLEFLIYFQGNSAPDKSGLPSDRFSAERTGGSVSTLTIQRTQQEDSAVYLCASSFLAGGTDTQYFGPGTRLTVL.

The sample holds one count of this clone. The chain carries TRBV7-6 and TRBJ2-1, with D perhaps matching TRBD2 (7 bases). CDR1 and CDR2 from the germline V gene are SGHVS and FNYEAQ. This CDR3 has 17 residues. Trimming took off 2 bases at V and 0 bases at J, with 14 bases between the two ends. CDR3 amino acids: CASSLSGGGSSYNEQFF. CDR3 nucleotides: TGTGCCAGCAGCTTAAGCGGCGGGGGCAGCTCCTACAATGAGCAGTTCTTC.

This chain uses TRBV6-1 with TRBJ2-4; TRBD1 is a possible D gene (7 bases). Germline V CDR1 and CDR2: MNHNS, SASEGT. Between the trimmed V and J ends, which lost 4 bases and 6 bases, there was a span of 19 bases. This CDR3 is built from 16 residues. CDR3 amino acids: CASSGQKYRGGNIQYF. The CDR3, as DNA: TGTGCCAGCAGTGGCCAAAAGTACAGGGGAGGAAACATTCAGTACTTC.

The chain joins TRBV28 to TRBJ1-2, with no clear D. The CDR3 totals 15 residues. The germline V and J ends were trimmed by 5 bases and 4 bases, with 17 bases remaining between them. Looked up from germline, CDR1 is MDHEN and CDR2 is SYDVKM. CDR3 DNA sequence: TGTGCCAGCAGTCCCGCCATAGGGCTTCGCTATGGCTACACCTTC. Its translation: CASSPAIGLRYGYTF.

Written as DNA, the CDR3 is TGTGCCAGCACCGTACAGGAGCTGGGGTCCACTGAAGCTTTCTTT. Translation: CASTVQELGSTEAFF. The rearrangement links TRBV7-9 to TRBJ1-1; TRBD1 might be the D (5 bases). Germline CDR1 is SEHNR and CDR2 is FQNEAQ (reference sequence). V lost 7 bases and J lost 4, with 19 bases in between. This CDR3 is built from 15 residues.

This clone was picked up one time. The gene calls are TRBV15 and TRBJ1-2; D may be TRBD1 (5 bases). Germline CDR1 LNHNV, CDR2 YYDKDF (reference sequence). The CDR3 has 12 residues. V lost 5 bases and J 8 bases, leaving 12 bases between the germline ends. The CDR3 DNA is TGTGCCACCAGCTTCCAGGGTTCCGGCTACACCTTC. Amino acids: CATSFQGSGYTF.

V usage is TRBV9 and J usage is TRBJ1-5; TRBD1 is a possible D gene (5 bases). This CDR3 region has 16 residues. Germline V CDR1 and CDR2: SGDLS, YYNGEE. Trimming removed 0 bases at V and 5 bases at J, with 15 bases between. CDR3 sequence (DNA): TGTGCCAGCAGCGTAGTGGGCAGGGAAGTGGATCAGCCCCAGCATTTT. It encodes CASSVVGREVDQPQHF. Based on the CDR3 plus reference TRBV9 and TRBJ1-5, the full variable domain is DSGVTQTPKHLITATGQRVTLRCSPRSGDLSVYWYQQSLDQGLQFLIQYYNGEERAKGNILERFSAQQFPDLHSELNLSSLELGDSALYFCASSVVGREVDQPQHFGDGTRLSIL.

The rearrangement links TRBV18 to TRBJ1-1; 7 nucleotides agree with TRBD1. The germline gives CDR1 KGHSH, CDR2 LQKENI. The J segment lost 3 bases and the V segment lost 3 bases, leaving 7 bases of the junction unmatched. The CDR3 loop spans 15 amino acids. Here the CDR3 reads CASSPPDREDTEAFF. The CDR3 nucleotides read TGTGCCAGCTCACCCCCCGACAGGGAGGACACTGAAGCTTTCTTT.

J is TRBJ1-1 and V is TRBV13; D is unresolved. V lost 5 bases and J 10 bases, leaving 17 bases between the germline ends. CDR1 PRHDT and CDR2 FYEKMQ come from the germline V gene (reference sequence). This CDR3 is built from 13 residues. CDR3 bases: TGTGCCAGCAGCACCTCCTTAGCAGAAGGAGCTTTCTTT. Translating gives CASSTSLAEGAFF.

This chain links TRBV5-5 with TRBJ2-4; no definite D call. Germline V gene data show CDR1 as SGHKS and CDR2 as YYEKEE (reference sequence). The CDR3 runs to 14 residues. Trimming took off 3 bases at V and 5 bases at J, with 12 bases between the two ends. The CDR3 DNA is TGTGCCAGCAGCTCAACTCTCCCCGAAAACATTCAGTACTTC. Its translation: CASSSTLPENIQYF.